This paragraph reports one T cell receptor (beta chain). The V and J ends lost 4 bases and 9 bases, in that order; junction bases with no gene match: 6. Germline V lookup: CDR1 SNHLY, CDR2 FYNNEI. The CDR3 totals 13 residues. This sample was included in a study of beta chain features in type 1 diabetes. Sequencing targeted expressed TCRB transcripts, as all isolated RNA had been reverse transcribed. Sequencing used immunoSEQ multiplex PCR; TCRdb keeps in-frame clones, though not all of them. The repertoire holds roughly 500,000 clones, with over 25% as singletons. This receptor was obtained from a man between 18 and 35 years old in good health. The sample consisted of naive CD4+ T cells from blood. The chain has TRBV2 and TRBJ2-5; TRBD2 agrees at 9 bases. CDR3 in amino acids: CASSGGRVAAQYF. The CDR3 DNA sequence: TGTGCCAGCAGTGGCGGGAGGGTGGCGGCCCAGTACTTC.